These 18 T cell receptor beta chains came from one sample sequenced in a study of cytomegalovirus exposure and HLA in healthy donors. PCR employed 60 Vbeta and 13 Jbeta primers. Produced via immunoSEQ multiplex PCR; TCRdb's table is partial and in-frame only. Among some 90,000 clones listed, about 70% were seen once. Sequencing was performed on PBMCs. The receptor set was obtained from a man between 35 and 55 years old in good health and CMV-seronegative.

This sequence joins TRBV5-6 and TRBJ1-6, with 8 nucleotides matching TRBD1. The CDR3 is made up of 15 amino acids. Germline V CDR1 and CDR2: SGHDT, YYEEEE. With 0 bases clipped from V and 10 bases from J, the junction kept 6 bases outside the gene matches. The CDR3 region has the DNA TGTGCCAGCAGCTTGGTATCAGGGGGCAAGTCACCCCTCCACTTT. Translating gives CASSLVSGGKSPLHF.

This clone was seen only a few times. V is TRBV6-1 and J is TRBJ2-7; 9 positions agree with TRBD1. The V and J ends lost 4 bases and 2 bases, in that order; junction bases with no gene match: 6. Germline lookup yields CDR1 MNHNS and CDR2 SASEGT. CDR3 size: 15 residues. The CDR3 bases are TGTGCCAGCAGTGCCGAAGGGGACAGGGCCTACGAGCAGTACTTC. It codes for CASSAEGDRAYEQYF.

The J gene is TRBJ2-1, the V gene TRBV2, with 12 bases that match TRBD2. Germline lookup yields CDR1 SNHLY and CDR2 FYNNEI. This CDR3 spans 14 amino acids. V trimming: 7 bases; J trimming: 8 bases; junction bases outside the gene matches: 6. The CDR3 bases are TGTGCCAGCACTAGCGGGGGGGGGCCCGATGAGCAGTTCTTC. This codes for CASTSGGGPDEQFF.

This sequence joins TRBV7-9 and TRBJ1-4; D possibly corresponds to TRBD1 (6 bases). With 1 base removed from V and 7 bases from J, the gap between germline ends came to 13 bases. CDR3 length: 15 amino acids. The germline V gene has CDR1 SEHNR and CDR2 FQNEAQ (reference sequence). CDR3 amino acids: CASSLDRVDGEKLFF. CDR3 sequence (DNA): TGTGCCAGCAGCTTAGACAGGGTTGACGGTGAAAAACTGTTTTTT.

The J gene is TRBJ2-7, the V gene TRBV7-2, with 12 bases aligning to TRBD2. This CDR3 is built from 16 residues. V trimming: 0 bases; J trimming: 6 bases; junction bases outside the gene matches: 6. Germline lookup yields CDR1 SGHTA and CDR2 FQGNSA. The CDR3 DNA follows: TGTGCCAGCAGCTTAGCTGTGCCTAGCGGGGGGGGCGAGCAGTACTTC. It specifies CASSLAVPSGGGEQYF.

V is TRBV27 and J is TRBJ1-2; unclear D gene. Trimming stripped 5 bases from V and 8 bases from J, with 18 bases between. The V gene's germline CDR1 is MNHEY and CDR2 SMNVEV (reference sequence). This CDR3 contains 14 residues. CDR3 sequence reads: CASSPTSGISGYTF. CDR3 nucleotide sequence: TGTGCCAGCAGTCCCACCTCGGGGATCAGCGGCTACACCTTC.

The chain recombines TRBV7-3 with TRBJ2-2; 8 nucleotides line up with TRBD2. V shed 8 bases and J 5 bases; nucleotides not matched to a gene: 16. CDR1 is SGHTA and CDR2 is FQGTGA in the germline V gene. The CDR3 has 17 amino acids. CDR3 bases: TGTGCCAGCGCCCAGGCCGGGGGGGAGTTCAGAACCGGGGAGCTGTTTTTT. Its protein product is CASAQAGGEFRTGELFF.

The chain carries TRBV5-4 and TRBJ2-7, with D possibly matching TRBD2 (5 bases). V lost 2 bases and J 3 bases, leaving 12 bases between the germline ends. CDR3 size: 14 residues. Germline CDR1 and CDR2: SGHNT and YYREEE (reference sequence). This chain's CDR3 is CASSFRSAVYEQYF. The CDR3, as DNA: TGTGCCAGCAGCTTTCGATCAGCGGTCTACGAGCAGTACTTC.

The chain employs TRBV28 and TRBJ1-2; TRBD1 might be the D (6 bases). The length of the CDR3 is 13 residues. Germline CDR1 is MDHEN and CDR2 is SYDVKM. V lost 3 bases, J lost 7 bases, and 12 bases lay in between. The CDR3 region is CASSFEGVGGYTF. CDR3 bases: TGTGCCAGCAGTTTTGAGGGGGTGGGTGGCTACACCTTC.

This clone was seen a handful of times. This chain joins TRBV7-8 and TRBJ2-1; the D gene is possibly TRBD1 (5 bases). V was pared by 5 bases and J by 0 bases, with 17 bases between. CDR1 SGHVS and CDR2 FQNEAQ come from the germline V gene. The CDR3 has 17 amino acids. The CDR3 here is CASSPPRGYYSYNEQFF. DNA for the CDR3: TGTGCCAGCAGCCCTCCTAGGGGATATTACTCCTACAATGAGCAGTTCTTC.

This clone has a single count. This chain joins TRBV18 and TRBJ1-2; D is possibly TRBD1 (5 bases). In germline, CDR1 is KGHSH, CDR2 LQKENI. The V end lost 2 bases, the J end lost 8 bases, and 18 bases lay between the germline ends. There are 15 residues in the CDR3. The CDR3 DNA sequence: TGTGCCAGCTCACCATACAGGACGGAGCATTGGGGCTACACCTTC. The encoded protein is CASSPYRTEHWGYTF. The full variable domain, with the rest looked up from reference TRBV18 and TRBJ1-2, is NAGVMQNPRHLVRRRGQEARLRCSPMKGHSHVYWYRQLPEEGLKFMVYLQKENIIDESGMPKERFSAEFPKEGPSILRIQQVVRGDSAAYFCASSPYRTEHWGYTFGSGTRLTVV.

This chain links TRBV7-9 with TRBJ1-6, with D possibly TRBD1 on 6 matching bases. V lost 5 bases to trimming and J lost 10 bases, with 18 bases between them. In germline, CDR1 is SEHNR, CDR2 FQNEAQ (reference sequence). The CDR3 contains 15 residues. The CDR3 protein is CASSRPGGGRSPLHF. CDR3 nucleotides: TGTGCCAGCAGCCGCCCCGGGGGGGGGCGATCACCCCTCCACTTT.

The chain is built from TRBV4-1 and TRBJ1-2; 7 nucleotides match TRBD1. V shed 2 bases, J shed 4 bases, and the junction held 7 bases outside the gene matches. Germline V CDR1 and CDR2: MGHRA, YSYEKL. The CDR3 totals 15 residues. This CDR3 reads CASSQHRGGIYGYTF. CDR3 DNA sequence: TGCGCCAGCAGCCAACACAGGGGAGGTATCTATGGCTACACCTTC.

The rearrangement links TRBV7-9 to TRBJ1-5; D is unresolved. CDR1 is SEHNR and CDR2 is FQNEAQ in the germline V gene (reference sequence). Trimming removed 1 base at V and 3 bases at J, with 10 bases between. The CDR3 length is 15 residues. This CDR3 reads CASSLVGQINQPQHF. Here the CDR3 DNA reads TGTGCCAGCAGCTTAGTGGGCCAGATCAATCAGCCCCAGCATTTT.

The gene calls are TRBV19 and TRBJ2-5; TRBD2 is a possible D gene (5 bases). The CDR3 length is 12 residues. V lost 8 bases to trimming and J lost 0 bases, with 7 bases between them. CDR1 is LNHDA, CDR2 SQIVND, per germline (reference sequence). The CDR3 DNA reads as TGTGCCAGTGGCGGGTACCAAGAGACCCAGTACTTC. The encoded protein is CASGGYQETQYF.

This clone was detected only once. DNA of the CDR3: TGTGCCAGCAGCTTAGATCCCGACAGTTACGAGCAGTACTTC. This codes for CASSLDPDSYEQYF. V and J are TRBV11-3 and TRBJ2-7; D possibly corresponds to TRBD1 (5 bases). V was shortened by 0 bases and J by 4 bases, with 10 bases between the two germline ends. The CDR3 spans 14 residues. Germline V lookup: CDR1 SGHNT, CDR2 YENEEA.

Points on this clone: Other DNA sequences of this sample code for an identical CDR3. The genes are TRBV27 and TRBJ1-1; D ambiguous. Germline assignment: CDR1 MNHEY and CDR2 SMNVEV (reference sequence). This CDR3 region has 14 residues. The V end lost 3 bases, the J end lost 1 base, and 9 bases lay between the germline ends. The CDR3 DNA follows: TGTGCCAGCAGTTTGTCCCGCGGGAACACTGAAGCTTTCTTT. It encodes CASSLSRGNTEAFF.

The rearrangement uses TRBV7-2 and TRBJ1-2; D gene ambiguous. Germline CDR1 and CDR2: SGHTA and FQGNSA. V shed 3 bases and J shed 3 bases, with 8 bases lying between them. The CDR3 is 13 residues long. The CDR3 loop is CASSFGRDYGYTF. The CDR3 bases are TGTGCCAGCAGCTTCGGGAGGGACTATGGCTACACCTTC.